These 2 T cell receptor beta chains were sequenced from one sample in a study of shared clonotypes between healthy human individuals. Assay: immunoSEQ multiplex PCR; the TCRdb copy retains only in-frame clones and omits some. The profile covers under 1 million clones, with almost 95% appearing a single time and 24% taken by the ten largest. Naive CD8 isolation took CD45RO-negative cells positively selected for CCR7 and excluded terminally differentiated effector memory CD45RA+ cells. The specimen sequenced was naive CD8+ T cells sorted from blood. All receptors come from a man aged 30 to 39 in good health.

In this sample, this clone turned up once. J is TRBJ2-2 and V is TRBV29-1; no clear D. CDR1 is SQVTM and CDR2 is ANQGSEA in the germline V gene. V lost 2 bases to trimming and J lost 8 bases, with 6 bases between them. This CDR3 contains 11 residues. The CDR3 reads CSVEMVGELFF. Here the CDR3 DNA reads TGCAGCGTTGAAATGGTGGGGGAGCTGTTTTTT.

The chain couples TRBV7-9 to TRBJ1-2; tentative D call: TRBD1 (5 bases). The CDR3 is 14 amino acids. Trimming removed 1 base from V and 6 bases from J, with 12 bases in between. Per the germline V gene, CDR1 is SEHNR and CDR2 is FQNEAQ (reference sequence). The CDR3 nucleotides read TGTGCCAGCAGCTTAGAAGCAGGGAGGGATGGCTACACCTTC. Its protein is CASSLEAGRDGYTF.